These 28 T cell receptor gamma chains were sequenced from one sample in a study of human gamma delta and Vdelta1 T cells. Their antigen targets remain unknown. TCRdb re-called the PCR reads via CATT. The sample holds several thousand gamma-chain clones, 45% to 55% seen once. The sequencing sample was made of Vdelta1 gamma-delta T cells from blood grown in culture (DOT cells). The receptor set was obtained from a human donor in good health.

This chain joins TRGV4 and TRGJ1 or TRGJ2. This CDR3 spans 15 amino acids. The V and J ends lost 0 bases and 4 bases, in that order; junction bases with no gene match: 9. Germline values: CDR1 EGSTGY, CDR2 YDSYTSSV. Here the CDR3 reads CATWDGLKKYYKKLF. Here the CDR3 DNA reads TGTGCCACCTGGGATGGGCTAAAGAAATATTATAAGAAACTCTTT.

A J gene of TRGJ1 or TRGJ2 was called, though the V gene was not. The CDR3 covers 13 residues. The CDR3 spells CTWGELNYYKKLF. In DNA form, the CDR3 reads TGTACATGGGGGGAGCTGAATTATTATAAGAAACTCTTT.

The genes are TRGV3 and TRGJP2. CDR1 is VTNTFY, CDR2 YDVSTARD, per germline (reference sequence). With V trimmed by 0 bases and J by 3 bases, 7 bases remained unmatched. The CDR3 covers 16 residues. This CDR3 is CATWDRRPGSDWIKTF. The DNA of the CDR3 is TGTGCCACCTGGGACAGGCGGCCGGGTAGTGATTGGATCAAGACGTTT.

This clone has a handful of counts. The chain is built from TRGV8 and TRGJP2. Trimming removed 3 bases from V and 8 bases from J; junction bases left unmatched: 6. This CDR3 has 13 residues. CDR1 is VENAVY, CDR2 YDSYNSRV, per germline. CDR3 protein: CATWDEGDWIKTF. The DNA of the CDR3 is TGTGCCACCTGGGATGAGGGGGATTGGATCAAGACGTTT.

The rearrangement uses TRGV3 and TRGJ1 or TRGJ2. V was clipped by 0 bases and J by 3 bases; unmatched bases: 11. The CDR3 has 16 residues. Germline CDR1 is VTNTFY and CDR2 is YDVSTARD (reference sequence). CDR3 bases: TGTGCCACCTGGGACAGGCCGGGTGAATTTTATTATAAGAAACTCTTT. Its translation: CATWDRPGEFYYKKLF.

The chain has TRGV5P and TRGJP2. TRGV5P is assigned pseudogene status. The CDR3 is 14 amino acids. The CDR3 DNA reads as TGTGCCACCTGGATGGAGGGTAGTGATTGGATCAAGACGTTT. It codes for CATWMEGSDWIKTF.

The V and J genes are TRGV9 and TRGJP1. The CDR3 runs 22 residues. Germline V gene lookup returns CDR1 GITISATS and CDR2 ISYDGTV (reference sequence). Trimming removed 0 bases from V and 0 bases from J; junction bases left unmatched: 22. This CDR3 reads CALWEVQGFSGRDDTTGWFKIF. CDR3 nucleotide sequence: TGTGCCTTGTGGGAGGTGCAGGGGTTCAGTGGGCGAGACGATACCACTGGTTGGTTCAAGATATTT.

V gene TRGV4 combines with J gene TRGJP2. The germline V gene encodes CDR1 EGSTGY and CDR2 YDSYTSSV. V gave up 0 bases and J gave up 3 bases; unmatched junction bases: 4. The CDR3 spans 15 residues. CDR3 sequence: CATWDGHGSDWIKTF. CDR3 coding DNA: TGTGCCACCTGGGATGGGCATGGTAGTGATTGGATCAAGACGTTT.

The V gene is TRGV10, the J gene TRGJ1 or TRGJ2. TRGV10 is given ORF status, its function remaining uncertain. The CDR3 is made up of 13 amino acids. Trimming removed 8 bases from V and 2 bases from J; junction bases left unmatched: 7. The CDR3 loop reads CAAWECHYYKKLF. The CDR3 DNA follows: TGTGCTGCGTGGGAATGCCATTATTATAAGAAACTCTTT.

This clone has just a few counts. This chain joins TRGV8 and TRGJP2. With V trimmed by 2 bases and J by 0 bases, 3 bases remained unmatched. The CDR3 totals 15 residues. Germline assignment: CDR1 VENAVY and CDR2 YDSYNSRV. This CDR3 is CATWDIYSSDWIKTF. The CDR3 coding sequence is TGTGCCACCTGGGATATTTATAGTAGTGATTGGATCAAGACGTTT.

The chain uses TRGV8 and TRGJ1 or TRGJ2. J lost 6 bases, V lost 3 bases, and 2 bases had no gene match. Germline assignment: CDR1 VENAVY and CDR2 YDSYNSRV. This CDR3 has 11 residues. DNA of the CDR3: TGTGCCACCTGGGATCGTTATAAGAAACTCTTT. Protein product: CATWDRYKKLF.

Note on this clone: Different DNA sequences within this sample yield the same CDR3. The chain uses TRGV9 and TRGJ1 or TRGJ2. After removal of 5 bases from V and 4 bases from J, the junction contained 2 bases not matched to a gene. CDR1 is GITISATS and CDR2 is ISYDGTV in the germline V gene (reference sequence). CDR3 length: 11 residues. The CDR3 nucleotides are TGTGCCTTGTGGGTCTATTATAAGAAACTCTTT. Translation gives CALWVYYKKLF.

The rearrangement joins TRGV3 to TRGJ1 or TRGJ2. Trimming removed 4 bases from V and 3 bases from J; junction bases left unmatched: 6. Germline V CDR1 and CDR2: VTNTFY, YDVSTARD (reference sequence). CDR3 size: 13 residues. The CDR3 coding sequence is TGTGCCACCTGGGAGAAGGCTTATTATAAGAAACTCTTT. Translated: CATWEKAYYKKLF.

The genes are TRGV3 and TRGJ1 or TRGJ2. Germline trimming cut 4 bases from V and 3 bases from J; bases unmatched to any gene: 9. The CDR3 is 14 residues long. Germline lookup yields CDR1 VTNTFY and CDR2 YDVSTARD (reference sequence). The CDR3 DNA sequence: TGTGCCACCTGGGATGGCCGGAGTTATTATAAGAAACTCTTT. Its protein product is CATWDGRSYYKKLF.

The chain employs TRGV5 and TRGJ1 or TRGJ2. V lost 0 bases, J lost 8 bases, and 7 bases stayed unmatched. This CDR3 comprises 13 residues. Germline values: CDR1 VINAFY, CDR2 YDVSNSKD. CDR3: CATWDRPGDKKLF. In DNA, the CDR3 is TGTGCCACCTGGGACAGGCCGGGGGATAAGAAACTCTTT.

V and J are TRGV8 and TRGJ1 or TRGJ2. Germline V gene lookup returns CDR1 VENAVY and CDR2 YDSYNSRV. This CDR3 contains 13 residues. Germline trimming cut 0 bases from V and 4 bases from J; bases unmatched to any gene: 3. CDR3 region: CATWDRPYYKKLF. CDR3 in DNA: TGTGCCACCTGGGATAGGCCCTATTATAAGAAACTCTTT.

This clone showed up just a few times. The chain joins TRGV5 to TRGJ1 or TRGJ2. Germline V gives CDR1 VINAFY, CDR2 YDVSNSKD. With V trimmed by 0 bases and J by 0 bases, 5 bases remained unmatched. This CDR3 is built from 15 residues. CDR3 in DNA: TGTGCCACCTGGGACAGGCCCCCGAATTATTATAAGAAACTCTTT. Protein product: CATWDRPPNYYKKLF.

A word on this clone: A read error may produce the germline difference seen at one junction end. The chain carries TRGV4 and TRGJ1 or TRGJ2. The CDR3 spans 11 residues. CDR1 is EGSTGY, CDR2 YDSYTSSV, per germline. Here the CDR3 reads CAPQNYYKNLF. The DNA of the CDR3 is TGTGCCCCCCAGAATTATTATAAGAATCTCTTT.

This clone has only a few counts. V gene TRGV5 combines with J gene TRGJ1 or TRGJ2. With 0 bases clipped from V and 8 bases from J, the junction kept 4 bases outside the gene matches. Per germline, CDR1 VINAFY and CDR2 YDVSNSKD. This CDR3 has 12 residues. CDR3 region: CATWDRPHKKLF. The CDR3 DNA sequence: TGTGCCACCTGGGACAGGCCTCATAAGAAACTCTTT.

This clone appeared a few times. Other nucleotide sequences from this sample produce the same CDR3. The rearrangement links TRGV5 to TRGJ1 or TRGJ2. The length of the CDR3 is 14 residues. The J segment lost 5 bases and the V segment lost 0 bases, leaving 7 bases of the junction unmatched. The germline V gene encodes CDR1 VINAFY and CDR2 YDVSNSKD. The CDR3 here is CATWDRPGNYKKLF. Here the CDR3 DNA reads TGTGCCACCTGGGACAGGCCCGGGAATTATAAGAAACTCTTT.

The V and J genes are TRGV9 and TRGJP. This CDR3 comprises 17 residues. CDR1 is GITISATS and CDR2 is ISYDGTV in the germline V gene (reference sequence). J was trimmed by 7 bases and V by 0 bases; bases with no gene match: 6. The CDR3 coding sequence is TGTGCCTTGTGGGAGGTGCTGAACGAGTTGGGCAAAAAAATCAAGGTATTT. This codes for CALWEVLNELGKKIKVF.

This clone has more than one count but fewer than ten. The chain links TRGV9 to TRGJ1 or TRGJ2. V was clipped by 1 base and J by 6 bases; unmatched bases: 6. Germline CDR1 and CDR2: GITISATS and ISYDGTV (reference sequence). There are 13 residues in the CDR3. CDR3 DNA sequence: TGTGCCTTGTGGGAGGTAAGGTGTTATAAGAAACTCTTT. Protein sequence: CALWEVRCYKKLF.

V usage is TRGV3 and J usage is TRGJP2. V was clipped by 4 bases and J by 9 bases; unmatched bases: 11. Germline V CDR1 and CDR2: VTNTFY, YDVSTARD (reference sequence). The CDR3 is made up of 14 amino acids. This CDR3 reads CATWEGGGNWIKTF. The CDR3 bases are TGTGCCACCTGGGAGGGGGGAGGGAATTGGATCAAGACGTTT.

The table lists this clone with a few counts. V is TRGV3 and J is TRGJP2. The J segment lost 4 bases and the V segment lost 10 bases, leaving 6 bases of the junction unmatched. Germline CDR1 and CDR2: VTNTFY and YDVSTARD (reference sequence). The CDR3 spans 12 residues. The CDR3 nucleotides are TGTGCCACTACAACTAGTGATTGGATCAAGACGTTT. Residues: CATTTSDWIKTF.

The chain has TRGV5 and TRGJP2. CDR1 is VINAFY, CDR2 YDVSNSKD, per germline. The CDR3 extends over 19 amino acids. With V trimmed by 0 bases and J by 5 bases, 18 bases remained unmatched. This CDR3 is CATWDRPGRAIDSDWIKTF. In DNA, the CDR3 is TGTGCCACCTGGGACAGGCCAGGGAGGGCGATAGACAGTGATTGGATCAAGACGTTT.

This sequence joins TRGV9 and TRGJ1 or TRGJ2. This CDR3 region has 16 residues. Germline V lookup: CDR1 GITISATS, CDR2 ISYDGTV (reference sequence). With V trimmed by 5 bases and J by 5 bases, 18 bases remained unmatched. The CDR3 DNA reads TGTGCCTTGTGGGCCCTCCAAATAGGCCTTGATTATAAGAAACTCTTT. The encoded protein is CALWALQIGLDYKKLF.

The rearrangement joins TRGV9 to TRGJ1 or TRGJ2. V was pared by 2 bases and J by 10 bases, with 5 bases of the junction left unmatched. The CDR3 totals 11 residues. Germline V gene lookup returns CDR1 GITISATS and CDR2 ISYDGTV (reference sequence). This chain's CDR3 is CALWEEQKKLF. The DNA for the CDR3 is TGTGCCTTGTGGGAGGAGCAAAAGAAACTCTTT.

The gene calls are TRGV2 and TRGJ1 or TRGJ2. This CDR3 comprises 14 residues. Looked up from germline, CDR1 is EGSNGY and CDR2 is YDSYNSKV. After removal of 6 bases from V and 4 bases from J, the junction contained 12 bases not matched to a gene. The CDR3 loop reads CATWTLEPYYKKLF. Written as DNA, the CDR3 is TGTGCCACCTGGACCTTAGAGCCCTATTATAAGAAACTCTTT.